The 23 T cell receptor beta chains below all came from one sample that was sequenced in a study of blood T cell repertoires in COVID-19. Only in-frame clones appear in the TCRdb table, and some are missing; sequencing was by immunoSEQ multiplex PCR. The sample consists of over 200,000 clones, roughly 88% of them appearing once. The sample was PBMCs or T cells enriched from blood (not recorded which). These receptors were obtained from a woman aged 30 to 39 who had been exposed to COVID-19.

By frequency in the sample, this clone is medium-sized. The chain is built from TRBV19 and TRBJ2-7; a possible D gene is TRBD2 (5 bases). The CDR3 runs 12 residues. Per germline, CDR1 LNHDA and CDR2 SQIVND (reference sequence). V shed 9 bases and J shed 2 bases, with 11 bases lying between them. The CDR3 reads CASSAGAYEQYF. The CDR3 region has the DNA TGTGCCAGCAGCGCCGGGGCCTACGAGCAGTACTTC. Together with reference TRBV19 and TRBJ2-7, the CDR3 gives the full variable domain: DGGITQSPKYLFRKEGQNVTLSCEQNLNHDAMYWYRQDPGQGLRLIYYSQIVNDFQKGDIAEGYSVSREKKESFPLTVTSAQKNPTAFYLCASSAGAYEQYFGPGTRLTVT.

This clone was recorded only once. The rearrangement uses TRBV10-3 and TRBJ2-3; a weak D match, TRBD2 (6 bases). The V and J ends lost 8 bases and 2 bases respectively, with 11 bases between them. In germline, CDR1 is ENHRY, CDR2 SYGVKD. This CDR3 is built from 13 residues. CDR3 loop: CAIRGGNTDTQYF. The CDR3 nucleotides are TGTGCCATCCGTGGAGGGAACACAGATACGCAGTATTTT.

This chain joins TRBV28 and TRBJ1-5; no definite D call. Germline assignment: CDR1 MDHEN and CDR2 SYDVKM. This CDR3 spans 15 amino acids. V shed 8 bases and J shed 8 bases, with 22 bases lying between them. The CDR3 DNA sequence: TGTGCCAGCGATCACGGGTGGGAGGGTAGGAAGCCCCAGCATTTT. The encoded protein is CASDHGWEGRKPQHF.

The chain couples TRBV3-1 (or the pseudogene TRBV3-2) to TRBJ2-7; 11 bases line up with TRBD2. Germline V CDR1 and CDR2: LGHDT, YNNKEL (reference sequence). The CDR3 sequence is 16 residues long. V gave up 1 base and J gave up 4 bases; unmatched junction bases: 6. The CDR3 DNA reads TGTGCCAGCAGCCAAGGGGCACTAGCGGGAGAGTACGAGCAGTACTTC. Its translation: CASSQGALAGEYEQYF.

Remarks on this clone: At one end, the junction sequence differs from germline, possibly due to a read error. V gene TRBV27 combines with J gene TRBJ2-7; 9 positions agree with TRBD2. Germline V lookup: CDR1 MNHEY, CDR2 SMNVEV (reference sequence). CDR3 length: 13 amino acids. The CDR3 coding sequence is TGTGTCAGCTGGGGCGGGAGGGCTTTCGAGCAGTACTTC. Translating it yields CVSWGGRAFEQYF.

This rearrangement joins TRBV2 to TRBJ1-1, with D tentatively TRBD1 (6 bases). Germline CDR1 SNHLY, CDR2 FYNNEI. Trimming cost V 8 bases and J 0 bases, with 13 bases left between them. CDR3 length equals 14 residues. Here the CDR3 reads CASDKRQVNTEAFF. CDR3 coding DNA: TGTGCCAGCGATAAGCGACAGGTGAACACTGAAGCTTTCTTT.

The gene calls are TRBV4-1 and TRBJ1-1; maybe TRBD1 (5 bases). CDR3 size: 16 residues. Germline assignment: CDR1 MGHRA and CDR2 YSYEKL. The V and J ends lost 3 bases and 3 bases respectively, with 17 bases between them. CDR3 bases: TGCGCCAGCAGCCAGACTGAGAATAGACAGTACACTGAAGCTTTCTTT. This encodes CASSQTENRQYTEAFF.

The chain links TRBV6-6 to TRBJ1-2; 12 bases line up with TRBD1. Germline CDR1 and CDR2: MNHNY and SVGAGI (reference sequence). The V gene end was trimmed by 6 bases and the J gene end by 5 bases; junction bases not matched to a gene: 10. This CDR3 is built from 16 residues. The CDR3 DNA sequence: TGTGCCAGCAGGCGGGACAGGGGGCCTTTCCGTTATGGCTACACCTTC. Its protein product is CASRRDRGPFRYGYTF.

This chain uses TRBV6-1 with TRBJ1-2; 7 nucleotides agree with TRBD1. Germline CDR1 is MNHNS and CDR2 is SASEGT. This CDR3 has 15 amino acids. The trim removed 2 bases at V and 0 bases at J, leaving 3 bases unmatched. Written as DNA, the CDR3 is TGTGCCAGCAGTGAACTGACAGGGCCTAACTATGGCTACACCTTC. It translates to CASSELTGPNYGYTF.

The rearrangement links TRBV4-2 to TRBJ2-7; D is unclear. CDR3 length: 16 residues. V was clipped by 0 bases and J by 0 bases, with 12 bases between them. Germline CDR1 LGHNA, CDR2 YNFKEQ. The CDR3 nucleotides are TGTGCCAGCAGCCAAGATTGGCAGGTGAGCTCCTACGAGCAGTACTTC. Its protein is CASSQDWQVSSYEQYF.

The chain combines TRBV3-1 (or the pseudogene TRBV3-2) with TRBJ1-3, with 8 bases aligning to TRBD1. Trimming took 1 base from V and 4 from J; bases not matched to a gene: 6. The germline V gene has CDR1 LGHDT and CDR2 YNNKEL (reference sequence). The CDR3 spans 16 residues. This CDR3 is CASSQALRGLGNTIYF. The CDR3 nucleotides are TGTGCCAGCAGCCAAGCCCTCAGGGGGCTAGGAAACACCATATATTTT.

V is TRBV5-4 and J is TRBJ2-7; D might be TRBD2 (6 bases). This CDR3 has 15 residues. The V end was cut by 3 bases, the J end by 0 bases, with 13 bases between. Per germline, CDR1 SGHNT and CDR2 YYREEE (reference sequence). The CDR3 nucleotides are TGTGCCAGCAGCTCGATTAGCGGTGGCTCCTACGAGCAGTACTTC. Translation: CASSSISGGSYEQYF. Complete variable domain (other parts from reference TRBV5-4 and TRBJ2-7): ETGVTQSPTHLIKTRGQQVTLRCSSQSGHNTVSWYQQALGQGPQFIFQYYREEENGRGNFPPRFSGLQFPNYSSELNVNALELDDSALYLCASSSISGGSYEQYFGPGTRLTVT.

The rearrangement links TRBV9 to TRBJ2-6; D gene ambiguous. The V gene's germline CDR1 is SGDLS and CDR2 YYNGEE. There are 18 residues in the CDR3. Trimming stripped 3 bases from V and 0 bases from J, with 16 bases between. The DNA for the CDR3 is TGTGCCAGCAGCGAAGGCCTCGGGTCCTACTCTGGGGCCAACGTCCTGACTTTC. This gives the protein CASSEGLGSYSGANVLTF.

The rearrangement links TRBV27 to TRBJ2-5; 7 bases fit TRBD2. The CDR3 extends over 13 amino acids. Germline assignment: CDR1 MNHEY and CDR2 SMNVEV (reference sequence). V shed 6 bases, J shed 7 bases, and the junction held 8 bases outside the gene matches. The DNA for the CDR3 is TGTGCCAGCAGGGCTAGCGGCCGCGGGACCCAGTACTTC. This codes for CASRASGRGTQYF.

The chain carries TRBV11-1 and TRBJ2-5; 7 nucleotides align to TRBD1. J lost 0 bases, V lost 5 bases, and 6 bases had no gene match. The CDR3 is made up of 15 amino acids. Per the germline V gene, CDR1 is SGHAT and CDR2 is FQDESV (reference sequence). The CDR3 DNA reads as TGTGCCAGCAGCGTAACAGGGGACGACCAAGAGACCCAGTACTTC. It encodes CASSVTGDDQETQYF.

The CDR3 DNA reads as TGTGCCAGCAGTCGTCGACAGGGTTCTGGCGAGACCCAGTACTTC. Translated, it gives CASSRRQGSGETQYF. The chain combines TRBV5-6 with TRBJ2-5; 7 bases match TRBD1. CDR1 is SGHDT and CDR2 is YYEEEE in the germline V gene. V dropped 5 bases and J dropped 5; count of bases not matched to a gene: 12. The length of the CDR3 is 15 residues.

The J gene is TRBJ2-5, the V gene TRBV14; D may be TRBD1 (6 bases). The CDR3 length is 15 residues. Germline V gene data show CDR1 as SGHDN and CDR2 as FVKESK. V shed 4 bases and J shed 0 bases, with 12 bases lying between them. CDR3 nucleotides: TGTGCCAGCAGCCGGGGGCGGATAGACCAAGAGACCCAGTACTTC. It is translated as CASSRGRIDQETQYF.

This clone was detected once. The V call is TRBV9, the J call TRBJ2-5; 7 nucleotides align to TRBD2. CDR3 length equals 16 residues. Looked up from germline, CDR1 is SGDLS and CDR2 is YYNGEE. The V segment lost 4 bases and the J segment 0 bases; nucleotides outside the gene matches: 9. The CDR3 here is CASSPHAGANQETQYF. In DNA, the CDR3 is TGTGCCAGCAGCCCACATGCGGGAGCCAACCAAGAGACCCAGTACTTC.

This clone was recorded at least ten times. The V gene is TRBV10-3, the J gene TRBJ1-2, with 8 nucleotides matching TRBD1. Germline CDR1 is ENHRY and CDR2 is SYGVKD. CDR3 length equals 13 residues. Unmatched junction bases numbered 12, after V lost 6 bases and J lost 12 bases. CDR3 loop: CAISPTRTGKNTF. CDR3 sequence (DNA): TGTGCCATCAGCCCCACGCGGACAGGGAAAAACACCTTC.

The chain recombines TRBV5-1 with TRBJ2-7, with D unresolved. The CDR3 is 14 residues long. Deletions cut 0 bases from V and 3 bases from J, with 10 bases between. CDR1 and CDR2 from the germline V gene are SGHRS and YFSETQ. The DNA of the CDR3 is TGCGCCAGCAGCTTGGACGTACAGCTCTACGAGCAGTACTTC. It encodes CASSLDVQLYEQYF.

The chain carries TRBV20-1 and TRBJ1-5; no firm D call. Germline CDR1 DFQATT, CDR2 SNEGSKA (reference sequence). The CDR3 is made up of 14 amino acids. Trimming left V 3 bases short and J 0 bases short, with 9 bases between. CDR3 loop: CSASFPNSNQPQHF. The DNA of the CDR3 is TGCAGTGCTAGTTTCCCAAATAGCAATCAGCCCCAGCATTTT.

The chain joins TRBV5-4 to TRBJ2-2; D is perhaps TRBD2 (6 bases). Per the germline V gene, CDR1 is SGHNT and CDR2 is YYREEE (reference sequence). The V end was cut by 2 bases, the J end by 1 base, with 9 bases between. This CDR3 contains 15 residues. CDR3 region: CASSLVGRNTGELFF. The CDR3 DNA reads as TGTGCCAGCAGCTTAGTCGGGAGGAACACCGGGGAGCTGTTTTTT.

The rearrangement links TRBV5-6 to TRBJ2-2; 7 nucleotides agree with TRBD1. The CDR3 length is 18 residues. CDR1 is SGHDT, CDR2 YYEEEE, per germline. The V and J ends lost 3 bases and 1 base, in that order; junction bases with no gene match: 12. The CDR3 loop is CASSSSGTANLNTGELFF. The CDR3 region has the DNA TGTGCCAGCAGCTCTTCCGGGACAGCAAATTTGAACACCGGGGAGCTGTTTTTT.